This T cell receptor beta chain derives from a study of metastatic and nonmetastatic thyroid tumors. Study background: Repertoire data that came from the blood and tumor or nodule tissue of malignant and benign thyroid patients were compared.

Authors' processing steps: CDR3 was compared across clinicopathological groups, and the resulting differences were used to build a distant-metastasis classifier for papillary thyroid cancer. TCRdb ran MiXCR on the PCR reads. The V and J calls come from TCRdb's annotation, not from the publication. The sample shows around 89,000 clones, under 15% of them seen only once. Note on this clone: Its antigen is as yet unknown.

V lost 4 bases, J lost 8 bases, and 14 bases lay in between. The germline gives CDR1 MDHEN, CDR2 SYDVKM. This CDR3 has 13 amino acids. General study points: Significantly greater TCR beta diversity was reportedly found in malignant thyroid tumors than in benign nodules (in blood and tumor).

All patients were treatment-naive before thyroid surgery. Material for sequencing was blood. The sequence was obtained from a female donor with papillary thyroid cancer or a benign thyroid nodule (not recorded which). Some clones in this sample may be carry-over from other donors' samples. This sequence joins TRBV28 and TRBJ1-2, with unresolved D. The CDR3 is CASSSHGLCGYTF. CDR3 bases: TGTGCCAGCAGTTCACATGGGCTATGCGGCTACACCTTC.